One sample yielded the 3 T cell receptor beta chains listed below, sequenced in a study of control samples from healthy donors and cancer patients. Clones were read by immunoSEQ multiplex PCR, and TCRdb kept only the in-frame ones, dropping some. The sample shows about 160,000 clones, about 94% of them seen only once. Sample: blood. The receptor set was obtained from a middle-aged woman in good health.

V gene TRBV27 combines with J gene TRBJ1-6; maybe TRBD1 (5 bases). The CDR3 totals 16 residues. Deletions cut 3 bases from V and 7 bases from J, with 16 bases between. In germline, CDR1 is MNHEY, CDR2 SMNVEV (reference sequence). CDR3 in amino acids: CASSLYGPGANSPLHF. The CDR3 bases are TGTGCCAGCAGTTTGTACGGTCCTGGGGCCAATTCACCCCTCCACTTT.

The CDR3 sequence is CASSLGSPGRTTLYEQYF. CDR3 coding DNA: TGTGCCAGCAGCTTAGGATCCCCCGGCAGGACTACGCTCTACGAGCAGTACTTC. V and J are TRBV7-2 and TRBJ2-7, with D perhaps matching TRBD2 (6 bases). Per germline, CDR1 SGHTA and CDR2 FQGNSA. Trimming shortened V by 1 base and J by 3 bases, and 22 bases separated the two germline ends. This CDR3 contains 18 residues.

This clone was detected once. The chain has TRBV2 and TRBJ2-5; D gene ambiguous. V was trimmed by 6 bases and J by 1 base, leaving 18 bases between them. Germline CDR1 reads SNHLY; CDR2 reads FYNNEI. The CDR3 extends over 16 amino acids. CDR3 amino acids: CASRASILTLQETQYF. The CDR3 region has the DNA TGTGCCAGCAGGGCGTCCATATTAACCCTCCAAGAGACCCAGTACTTC.